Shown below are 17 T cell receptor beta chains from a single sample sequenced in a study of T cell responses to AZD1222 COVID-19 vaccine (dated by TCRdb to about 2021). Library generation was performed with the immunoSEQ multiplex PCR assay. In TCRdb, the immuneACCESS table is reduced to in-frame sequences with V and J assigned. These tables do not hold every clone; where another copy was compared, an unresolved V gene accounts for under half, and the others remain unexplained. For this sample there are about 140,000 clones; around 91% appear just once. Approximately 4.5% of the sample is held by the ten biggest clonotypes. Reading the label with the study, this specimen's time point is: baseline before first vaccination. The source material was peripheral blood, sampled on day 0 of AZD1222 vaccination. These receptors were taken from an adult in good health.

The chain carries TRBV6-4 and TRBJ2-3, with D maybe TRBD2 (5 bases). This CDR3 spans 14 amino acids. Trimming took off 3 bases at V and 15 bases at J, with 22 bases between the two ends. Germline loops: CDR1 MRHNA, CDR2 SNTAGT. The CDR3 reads CASSETKAGTGGYF. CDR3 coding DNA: TGTGCCAGCAGTGAGACGAAGGCTGGCACCGGAGGATATTTT.

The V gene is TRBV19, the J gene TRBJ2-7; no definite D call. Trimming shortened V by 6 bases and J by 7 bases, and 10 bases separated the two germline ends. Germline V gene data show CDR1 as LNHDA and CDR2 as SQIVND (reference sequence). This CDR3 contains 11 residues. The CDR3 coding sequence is TGTGCCAGTAGGTCCGGCTCGGAGCAGTACTTC. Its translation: CASRSGSEQYF.

CDR3 sequence reads: CASSLGFYGYTF. As DNA, the CDR3 is TGTGCCAGCAGCTTAGGATTCTATGGCTACACCTTC. The rearrangement links TRBV7-9 to TRBJ1-2; D remains unclear. CDR1 and CDR2 (germline): SEHNR, FQNEAQ (reference sequence). Trimming cost V 1 base and J 4 bases, with 4 bases left between them. CDR3 length: 12 amino acids.

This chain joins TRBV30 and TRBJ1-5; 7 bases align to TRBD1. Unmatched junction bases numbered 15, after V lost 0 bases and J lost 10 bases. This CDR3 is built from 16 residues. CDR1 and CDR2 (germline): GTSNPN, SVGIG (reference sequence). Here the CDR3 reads CAWSVSRQGALRPQHF. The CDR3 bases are TGTGCCTGGAGTGTAAGCCGACAGGGCGCGTTGCGACCCCAGCATTTT.

CDR3 residues: CASSLRGDTEAFF. CDR3 sequence (DNA): TGTGCCAGCAGCCTCAGGGGGGACACTGAAGCTTTCTTT. This rearrangement joins TRBV3-1 (or the pseudogene TRBV3-2) to TRBJ1-1; TRBD1 matches at 7 bases. The V gene end was trimmed by 4 bases and the J gene end by 3 bases; junction bases not matched to a gene: 2. Germline assignment: CDR1 LGHDT and CDR2 YNNKEL (reference sequence). The CDR3 loop spans 13 amino acids.

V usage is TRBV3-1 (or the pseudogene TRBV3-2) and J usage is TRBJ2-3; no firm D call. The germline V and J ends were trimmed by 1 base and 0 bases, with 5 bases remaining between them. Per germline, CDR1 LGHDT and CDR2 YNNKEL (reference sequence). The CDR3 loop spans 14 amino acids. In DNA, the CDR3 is TGTGCCAGCAGCCAAGGCCTTAGCACAGATACGCAGTATTTT. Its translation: CASSQGLSTDTQYF.

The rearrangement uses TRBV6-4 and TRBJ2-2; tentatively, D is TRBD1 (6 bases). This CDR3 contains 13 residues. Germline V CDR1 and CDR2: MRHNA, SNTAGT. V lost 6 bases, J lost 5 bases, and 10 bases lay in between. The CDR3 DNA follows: TGTGCCAGCAGAACAGGGTCAACCGGGGAGCTGTTTTTT. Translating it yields CASRTGSTGELFF.

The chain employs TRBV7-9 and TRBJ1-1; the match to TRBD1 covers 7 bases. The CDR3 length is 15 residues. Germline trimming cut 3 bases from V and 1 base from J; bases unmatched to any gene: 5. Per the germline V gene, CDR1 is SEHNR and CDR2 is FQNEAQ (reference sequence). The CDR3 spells CASSFSNRGNTEAFF. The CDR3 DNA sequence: TGTGCCAGCAGCTTCTCAAACAGGGGGAACACTGAAGCTTTCTTT. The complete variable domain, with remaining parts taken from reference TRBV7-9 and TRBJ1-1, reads DTGVSQNPRHKITKRGQNVTFRCDPISEHNRLYWYRQTLGQGPEFLTYFQNEAQLEKSRLLSDRFSAERPKGSFSTLEIQRTEQGDSAMYLCASSFSNRGNTEAFFGQGTRLTVV.

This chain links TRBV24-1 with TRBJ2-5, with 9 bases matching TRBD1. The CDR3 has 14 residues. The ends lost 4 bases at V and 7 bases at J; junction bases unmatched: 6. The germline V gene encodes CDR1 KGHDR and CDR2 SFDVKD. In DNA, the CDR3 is TGTGCCACCAGTGACCCCGGACAGGGGCGGACCCAGTACTTC. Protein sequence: CATSDPGQGRTQYF.

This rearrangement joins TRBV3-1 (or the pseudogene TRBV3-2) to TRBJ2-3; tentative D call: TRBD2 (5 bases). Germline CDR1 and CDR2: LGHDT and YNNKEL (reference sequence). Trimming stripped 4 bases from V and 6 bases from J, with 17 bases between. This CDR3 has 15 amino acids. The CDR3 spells CASSLLRVRVDTQYF. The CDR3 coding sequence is TGTGCCAGCAGCCTCCTGCGGGTGAGGGTTGATACGCAGTATTTT.

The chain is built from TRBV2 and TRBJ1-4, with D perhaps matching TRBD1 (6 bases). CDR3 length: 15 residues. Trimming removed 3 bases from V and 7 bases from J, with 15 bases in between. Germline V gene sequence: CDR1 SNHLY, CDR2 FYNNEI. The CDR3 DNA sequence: TGTGCCAGCAGTGACCGACAGGCCCTTCGTGAAAAACTGTTTTTT. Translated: CASSDRQALREKLFF.

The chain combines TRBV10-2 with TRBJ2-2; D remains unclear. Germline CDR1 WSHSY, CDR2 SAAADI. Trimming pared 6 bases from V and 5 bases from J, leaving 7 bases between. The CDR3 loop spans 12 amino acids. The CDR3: CASRDLTGELFF. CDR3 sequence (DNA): TGCGCCAGCAGAGACCTTACCGGGGAGCTGTTTTTT.

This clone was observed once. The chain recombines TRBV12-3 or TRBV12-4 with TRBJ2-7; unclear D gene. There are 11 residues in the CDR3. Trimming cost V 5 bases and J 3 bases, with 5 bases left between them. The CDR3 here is CASSTIYEQYF. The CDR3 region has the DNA TGTGCCAGCAGTACCATCTACGAGCAGTACTTC.

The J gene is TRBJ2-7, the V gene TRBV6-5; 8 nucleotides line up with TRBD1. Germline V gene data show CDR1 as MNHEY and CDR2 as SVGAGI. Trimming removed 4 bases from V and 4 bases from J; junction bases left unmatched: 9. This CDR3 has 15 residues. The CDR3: CASSSQGAGGYEQYF. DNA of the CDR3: TGTGCCAGCAGTTCTCAGGGGGCCGGTGGATACGAGCAGTACTTC.

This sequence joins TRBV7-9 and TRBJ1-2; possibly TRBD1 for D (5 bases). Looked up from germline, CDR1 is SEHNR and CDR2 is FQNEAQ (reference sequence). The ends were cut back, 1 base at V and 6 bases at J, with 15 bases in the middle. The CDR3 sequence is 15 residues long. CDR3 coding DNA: TGTGCCAGCAGCTTAGGGCGCGGGGGATCCGATGGCTACACCTTC. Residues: CASSLGRGGSDGYTF.

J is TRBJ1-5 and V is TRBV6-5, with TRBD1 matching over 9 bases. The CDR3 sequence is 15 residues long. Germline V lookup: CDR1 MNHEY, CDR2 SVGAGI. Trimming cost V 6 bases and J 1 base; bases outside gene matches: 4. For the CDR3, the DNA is TGTGCCAGCAGAACCGACAGGGGGAGCAATCAGCCCCAGCATTTT. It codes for CASRTDRGSNQPQHF.

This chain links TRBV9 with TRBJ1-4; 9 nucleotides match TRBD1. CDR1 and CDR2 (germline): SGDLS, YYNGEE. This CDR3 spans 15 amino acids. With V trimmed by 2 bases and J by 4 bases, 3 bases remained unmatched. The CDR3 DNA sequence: TGTGCCAGCAGCGTCACAGGGGGCATTAATGAAAAACTGTTTTTT. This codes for CASSVTGGINEKLFF.